The entry below describes one T cell receptor (beta chain). From the RACE reads, TCRdb called clonotypes with MiXCR, one entry per CDR3 protein. This sample carries approximately 350,000 distinct CDR3 sequences, roughly 6.9% of them seen once, and the ten largest clones take 8.4%. The data were taken from a study of human T cells and chemical hapten exposure. Time point denoted: patch test 1, 2 weeks after DPC sensitization. The sample's treatment: therapeutic diphenylcyclopropenone sensitization with weekly scalp DPC. The sequencing here drew on whole blood, taken in connection with sensitization to the hapten diphenylcyclopropenone (DPC). The sequence was obtained from a young woman with alopecia areata. Some clones in this sample may be carry-over from other donors' samples.

The CDR3 DNA sequence: TGCAGTGCTAGGAATGGGGAGAACACTGAAGCTTTCTTT. The encoded protein is CSARNGENTEAFF. The chain uses TRBV20-1 and TRBJ1-1; D gene uncertain. There are 13 residues in the CDR3. The V gene's germline CDR1 is DFQATT and CDR2 SNEGSKA (reference sequence). Between the trimmed V and J ends, which lost 3 bases and 1 base, there was a span of 9 bases.